The 32 T cell receptor beta chains reported below all come from one sample, sequenced in a study of OX40 agonist ivuxolimab in advanced cancers. Data came from immunoSEQ multiplex PCR; TCRdb stores just in-frame clones and leaves some out. The sample lists 72,000 or so clones, roughly 80% occurring once. Specimen: CD4+ or CD8+ T cells sorted from blood, collected in a trial of the OX40 agonist ivuxolimab. The receptors shown here come from an adult with an advanced solid tumor such as melanoma, head and neck, liver or kidney cancer.

The chain links TRBV6-1 to TRBJ2-3; TRBD1 is a possible D gene (6 bases). The V gene lost 7 bases and the J gene lost 0 bases, with 11 bases spanning the gap. The CDR3 runs 14 residues. The germline V gene has CDR1 MNHNS and CDR2 SASEGT. In DNA form, the CDR3 reads TGTGCCAGCACCCGACAGGCTAGCACAGATACGCAGTATTTT. As protein: CASTRQASTDTQYF.

This clone was counted a single time. This chain connects TRBV5-1 to TRBJ1-1; D is ambiguous. Germline-derived CDR1 and CDR2 are SGHRS and YFSETQ. The V end lost 6 bases, the J end lost 1 base, and 16 bases lay between the germline ends. CDR3 length: 15 amino acids. Here the CDR3 reads CASIKTNRENTEAFF. In nucleotides, the CDR3 is TGCGCCAGCATCAAAACCAATCGGGAGAACACTGAAGCTTTCTTT.

V usage is TRBV4-2 and J usage is TRBJ2-2, with D uncertain. Trimming stripped 0 bases from V and 4 bases from J, with 18 bases between. This CDR3 has 18 residues. Looked up from germline, CDR1 is LGHNA and CDR2 is YNFKEQ. CDR3 DNA sequence: TGTGCCAGCAGCCAAGAAAGCTTGGTTGCTAGAGGCACCGGGGAGCTGTTTTTT. Translated: CASSQESLVARGTGELFF.

This chain joins TRBV6-1 and TRBJ1-5; TRBD1 might be the D (5 bases). CDR1 is MNHNS, CDR2 SASEGT, per germline. The CDR3 has 14 residues. V lost 4 bases and J lost 6, with 13 bases in between. The CDR3 region has the DNA TGTGCCAGCAGTGGAACGGGAGGGGTTCAGCCCCAGCATTTT. Translating gives CASSGTGGVQPQHF.

The V call is TRBV6-5, the J call TRBJ1-6; D is unclear. Germline V gene lookup returns CDR1 MNHEY and CDR2 SVGAGI. CDR3 length: 14 amino acids. V dropped 0 bases and J dropped 9 bases, with 9 bases sitting between them. Written as DNA, the CDR3 is TGTGCCAGCAGTTACTCGGTGTCGGCTTCACCCCTCCACTTT. It is translated as CASSYSVSASPLHF.

This chain joins TRBV6-5 and TRBJ1-1; no firm D call. Germline CDR1 is MNHEY and CDR2 is SVGAGI. There are 15 residues in the CDR3. V was shortened by 0 bases and J by 2 bases, with 10 bases between the two germline ends. CDR3 region: CASSYSREGNTEAFF. DNA for the CDR3: TGTGCCAGCAGTTACTCGAGGGAGGGTAACACTGAAGCTTTCTTT.

The CDR3 reads CASSVDRGPHEQYF. In DNA form, the CDR3 reads TGTGCCAGCAGTGTCGACAGGGGTCCCCACGAGCAGTACTTC. The J gene is TRBJ2-7, the V gene TRBV2, with 8 bases that match TRBD1. The CDR3 is 14 residues long. Germline trimming cut 4 bases from V and 5 bases from J; bases unmatched to any gene: 7. Germline CDR1 SNHLY, CDR2 FYNNEI. Using reference TRBV2 and TRBJ2-7 for the parts outside the CDR3, the full variable domain is EPEVTQTPSHQVTQMGQEVILRCVPISNHLYFYWYRQILGQKVEFLVSFYNNEISEKSEIFDDQFSVERPDGSNFTLKIRSTKLEDSAMYFCASSVDRGPHEQYFGPGTRLTVT.

The V call is TRBV2, the J call TRBJ1-6; 10 nucleotides align to TRBD1. CDR1 is SNHLY, CDR2 FYNNEI, per germline. Trimming took 6 bases from V and 7 from J; bases not matched to a gene: 6. The CDR3 spans 15 residues. In nucleotides, the CDR3 is TGTGCCAGCAGCCGACAGGGGGCCCGCAATTCACCCCTCCACTTT. As protein: CASSRQGARNSPLHF.

The chain has TRBV5-1 and TRBJ1-4; weak D call: TRBD1 (5 bases). Germline loops: CDR1 SGHRS, CDR2 YFSETQ. V lost 4 bases and J lost 5, with 12 bases in between. The CDR3 consists of 14 residues. CDR3 residues: CASSPGRGNEKLFF. In nucleotides, the CDR3 is TGCGCCAGCAGCCCGGGACGTGGGAATGAAAAACTGTTTTTT.

The gene calls are TRBV5-1 and TRBJ2-1; D gene ambiguous. Germline V gene lookup returns CDR1 SGHRS and CDR2 YFSETQ. V lost 6 bases and J lost 0, with 13 bases in between. CDR3 length equals 15 residues. This CDR3 is CASTPGPSSYNEQFF. The CDR3 DNA reads as TGCGCCAGCACCCCCGGCCCGAGCTCCTACAATGAGCAGTTCTTC.

This chain uses TRBV30 with TRBJ1-1; D is uncertain. Germline V gene sequence: CDR1 GTSNPN, CDR2 SVGIG (reference sequence). The CDR3 totals 11 residues. Trimming shortened V by 0 bases and J by 8 bases, and 7 bases separated the two germline ends. In DNA, the CDR3 is TGTGCCTGGAGTGTCTTAGCCGAAGCTTTCTTT. This gives the protein CAWSVLAEAFF.

The sample holds a few counts of this clone. The germline gene is not matched at one end of the junction; a read error may be the cause. The chain joins TRBV11-2 to TRBJ2-7; D is perhaps TRBD1 (5 bases). The CDR3 consists of 15 residues. CDR1 and CDR2 (germline): SGHAT, FQNNGV. Here the CDR3 DNA reads TGCGCCAGCAGCCAAGCAACAGGTGGGGCCTACGAGCAGTACTTC. It is translated as CASSQATGGAYEQYF.

The V and J genes are TRBV18 and TRBJ2-7, with TRBD2 as a possible D gene (5 bases). V lost 0 bases and J lost 4, with 7 bases in between. CDR3 length: 13 amino acids. CDR1 and CDR2 (germline): KGHSH, LQKENI. CDR3: CASSPPQRYEQYF. DNA of the CDR3: TGTGCCAGCTCACCACCCCAGCGGTACGAGCAGTACTTC.

The table lists this clone with a count of one. The chain uses TRBV6-1 and TRBJ2-7; D is possibly TRBD1 or TRBD2 (5 bases each). The CDR3 is made up of 14 amino acids. V was clipped by 3 bases and J by 2 bases, with 11 bases between them. Germline V gives CDR1 MNHNS, CDR2 SASEGT. This chain's CDR3 is CASSDRDAAYEQYF. The CDR3 nucleotides read TGTGCCAGCAGTGACCGGGACGCAGCCTACGAGCAGTACTTC.

The V gene is TRBV5-4, the J gene TRBJ2-2, with D perhaps being TRBD1 or TRBD2 (6 bases each). V shed 4 bases and J shed 2 bases, with 12 bases lying between them. The CDR3 is 15 amino acids. In germline, CDR1 is SGHNT, CDR2 YYREEE (reference sequence). CDR3 DNA: TGTGCCAGCAGCACTCCGGGGGCTAACACCGGGGAGCTGTTTTTT. It is translated as CASSTPGANTGELFF.

The CDR3 DNA follows: TGTGCCAGCAGTTACCAGGGGGCAGGCTATGGCTACACCTTC. Amino acid sequence: CASSYQGAGYGYTF. The chain employs TRBV6-5 and TRBJ1-2; TRBD1 aligns across 8 bases. The V segment lost 2 bases and the J segment 4 bases; nucleotides outside the gene matches: 3. Looked up from germline, CDR1 is MNHEY and CDR2 is SVGAGI. The CDR3 contains 14 residues.

In this sample, this clone turned up a few times. V usage is TRBV2 and J usage is TRBJ1-6, with D perhaps matching TRBD1 (6 bases). The ends were cut back, 7 bases at V and 3 bases at J, with 7 bases in the middle. This CDR3 contains 13 residues. Germline V lookup: CDR1 SNHLY, CDR2 FYNNEI. The DNA for the CDR3 is TGTGCCAGCAACAGGGACTATAATTCACCCCTCCACTTT. It specifies CASNRDYNSPLHF.

The chain recombines TRBV29-1 with TRBJ2-3, with D possibly matching TRBD2 (6 bases). The V end lost 7 bases, the J end lost 4 bases, and 9 bases lay between the germline ends. CDR3 length: 11 amino acids. From germline, CDR1 is SQVTM and CDR2 ANQGSEA. CDR3 bases: TGCAGCGCGGGACTGGCAGATACGCAGTATTTT. This sequence encodes CSAGLADTQYF.

The chain combines TRBV18 with TRBJ2-7; 9 nucleotides agree with TRBD1. Germline trimming cut 3 bases from V and 3 bases from J; bases unmatched to any gene: 3. From germline, CDR1 is KGHSH and CDR2 LQKENI. This CDR3 is built from 14 residues. CDR3 residues: CASSPVGQGYEQYF. Here the CDR3 DNA reads TGTGCCAGCTCACCGGTGGGACAGGGCTACGAGCAGTACTTC.

This clone showed up just once. The chain is built from TRBV5-1 and TRBJ1-5; maybe TRBD1 (6 bases). The CDR3 runs 13 residues. Germline V gene sequence: CDR1 SGHRS, CDR2 YFSETQ. The V end was cut by 4 bases, the J end by 7 bases, with 12 bases between. CDR3 sequence reads: CASSGGSGQPQHF. CDR3 bases: TGCGCCAGCAGCGGGGGCTCAGGGCAGCCCCAGCATTTT.

The rearrangement uses TRBV6-5 and TRBJ2-7, with 7 bases matching TRBD1. In germline, CDR1 is MNHEY, CDR2 SVGAGI. With V trimmed by 4 bases and J by 2 bases, 11 bases remained unmatched. The CDR3 consists of 16 residues. The chain's CDR3 is CASSLTGTDLAYEQYF. The DNA for the CDR3 is TGTGCCAGCAGTTTGACCGGGACAGACTTGGCCTACGAGCAGTACTTC.

The rearrangement joins TRBV10-3 to TRBJ1-5; a possible D gene is TRBD1 (5 bases). Germline V gene lookup returns CDR1 ENHRY and CDR2 SYGVKD. The CDR3 has 14 residues. Trimming took off 10 bases at V and 4 bases at J, with 17 bases between the two ends. The CDR3 protein is CATSPRGENQPQHF. CDR3 DNA: TGTGCCACCTCTCCGAGGGGAGAGAATCAGCCCCAGCATTTT.

The J gene is TRBJ1-5, the V gene TRBV5-6; unclear D gene. The CDR3 runs 17 residues. Germline V gives CDR1 SGHDT, CDR2 YYEEEE. The V and J ends lost 3 bases and 2 bases respectively, with 18 bases between them. The CDR3: CASSSSDGRRGNQPQHF. DNA of the CDR3: TGTGCCAGCAGCTCCTCCGACGGGCGACGGGGCAATCAGCCCCAGCATTTT.

This clone was seen a single time. Here the CDR3 DNA reads TGTGCCACCAGCAGAGACCGTAGCGGGATAGAGACCCAGTACTTC. This sequence encodes CATSRDRSGIETQYF. This rearrangement joins TRBV15 to TRBJ2-5; 8 nucleotides match TRBD2. Germline loops: CDR1 LNHNV, CDR2 YYDKDF (reference sequence). This CDR3 comprises 15 residues. Trimming at V came to 0 bases and at J to 4 bases, leaving 4 bases not matched to a gene.

This chain links TRBV6-5 with TRBJ2-2, with a tentative D call TRBD1 (6 bases). Germline CDR1 and CDR2: MNHEY and SVGAGI. V was trimmed by 0 bases and J by 4 bases, leaving 12 bases between them. This CDR3 has 16 residues. CDR3 coding DNA: TGTGCCAGCAGTTACTCCGCAGGGGCAGGCACCGGGGAGCTGTTTTTT. It encodes CASSYSAGAGTGELFF.

This chain connects TRBV11-2 to TRBJ2-6, with D unresolved. Trimming shortened V by 4 bases and J by 0 bases, and 7 bases separated the two germline ends. This CDR3 contains 15 residues. Looked up from germline, CDR1 is SGHAT and CDR2 is FQNNGV. CDR3 sequence: CASSSVLSGANVLTF. The DNA for the CDR3 is TGTGCCAGCAGCTCCGTACTCTCTGGGGCCAACGTCCTGACTTTC. The full variable domain, completed using reference TRBV11-2 and TRBJ2-6, is EAGVAQSPRYKIIEKRQSVAFWCNPISGHATLYWYQQILGQGPKLLIQFQNNGVVDDSQLPKDRFSAERLKGVDSTLKIQPAKLEDSAVYLCASSSVLSGANVLTFGAGSRLTVL.

V gene TRBV14 combines with J gene TRBJ1-2; D not resolved. This CDR3 comprises 17 residues. Trimming took 4 bases from V and 4 from J, leaving 22 bases between them. Germline assignment: CDR1 SGHDN and CDR2 FVKESK. The CDR3 DNA reads TGTGCCAGCAGCCGTATGGGGAACAGTCGAAGGCTCTATGGCTACACCTTC. Translation gives CASSRMGNSRRLYGYTF.

The genes are TRBV5-1 and TRBJ2-2, with TRBD2 as a possible D gene (7 bases). CDR3 length: 15 amino acids. Germline V gene data show CDR1 as SGHRS and CDR2 as YFSETQ. Trimming took off 1 base at V and 6 bases at J, with 13 bases between the two ends. The CDR3 DNA reads TGCGCCAGCAGCTTGTTGTCGGGGGGCCCCGGGGAGCTGTTTTTT. Translation gives CASSLLSGGPGELFF.

The chain carries TRBV9 and TRBJ2-7; D gene unclear. Deletions cut 0 bases from V and 4 bases from J, with 11 bases between. The germline V gene encodes CDR1 SGDLS and CDR2 YYNGEE. The CDR3 sequence is 14 residues long. DNA for the CDR3: TGTGCCAGCAGCGTAGTCGGAGAAGGGTACGAGCAGTACTTC. It codes for CASSVVGEGYEQYF.

This chain uses TRBV7-2 with TRBJ2-1; D possibly corresponds to TRBD2 (6 bases). The CDR3 has 13 amino acids. Germline-derived CDR1 and CDR2 are SGHTA and FQGNSA. DNA of the CDR3: TGTGCAAGCGGGTATCACTCCTACAATGAGCAGTTCTTC. It is translated as CASGYHSYNEQFF.

This chain connects TRBV19 to TRBJ1-2, with D possibly TRBD1 on 5 matching bases. Germline CDR1 is LNHDA and CDR2 is SQIVND (reference sequence). This CDR3 comprises 17 residues. The V end lost 7 bases, the J end lost 0 bases, and 21 bases lay between the germline ends. The CDR3 sequence: CASTLAGSSRANYGYTF. The CDR3 coding sequence is TGTGCCAGTACCCTGGCAGGGTCATCGAGGGCTAACTATGGCTACACCTTC.

This clone was recorded once. The gene calls are TRBV5-1 and TRBJ2-7; 7 bases agree with TRBD1. Germline CDR1 is SGHRS and CDR2 is YFSETQ. CDR3 length: 15 residues. Trimming at V came to 4 bases and at J to 2 bases, leaving 9 bases not matched to a gene. Written as DNA, the CDR3 is TGCGCCAGCAGCATCAACGGACAGGCCCCCTACGAGCAGTACTTC. Amino acid sequence: CASSINGQAPYEQYF.